Below, one T cell receptor beta chain is given with its context. Its antigen is still unknown. The source of the sample is a study of T cell responses to AZD1222 COVID-19 vaccine. Overall study findings and caveats: Spike was spanned by vaccine-associated CD4 TCRs, with dominance at 160-218 and 743-854. Only a handful of AZD1222 recipients tested seropositive at baseline. With two AZD1222 doses given, Spike-specific TCR breadth and depth both rose. Nearly half of spike-specific TCRs reportedly target variant regions that are unmutated in the B.1.351 and B.1.1.7 variants.

Using immunoSEQ multiplex PCR, the repertoire was profiled, and TCRdb retains in-frame clones only, with some absent. The profile covers about 110,000 clones, with roughly 80% appearing a single time and around a tenth taken by the ten largest. The CDR3 loop spans 13 amino acids. V gave up 7 bases and J gave up 3 bases, with 12 bases separating them. The source of this sequence is an adult in good health. Sequenced here: peripheral blood, sampled on day 0 of AZD1222 vaccination. The V and J genes are TRBV12-3 or TRBV12-4 and TRBJ1-1; possible D gene TRBD1, 5 bases. Here the CDR3 DNA reads TGTGCCAGCACATCCTGGGGGGACACTGAAGCTTTCTTT. It translates to CASTSWGDTEAFF.